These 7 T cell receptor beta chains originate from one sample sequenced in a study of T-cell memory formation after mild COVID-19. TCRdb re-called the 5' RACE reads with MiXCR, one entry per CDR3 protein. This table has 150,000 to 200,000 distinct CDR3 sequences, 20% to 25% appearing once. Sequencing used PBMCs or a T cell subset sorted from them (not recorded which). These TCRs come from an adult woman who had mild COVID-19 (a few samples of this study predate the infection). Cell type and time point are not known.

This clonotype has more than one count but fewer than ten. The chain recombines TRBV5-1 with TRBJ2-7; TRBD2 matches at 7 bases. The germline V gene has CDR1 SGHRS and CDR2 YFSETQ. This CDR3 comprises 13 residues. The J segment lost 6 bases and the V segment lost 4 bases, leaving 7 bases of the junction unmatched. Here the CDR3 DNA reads TGCGCCAGCAGCCCTAGGACTAGAAGCGAGCAGTACTTC. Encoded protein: CASSPRTRSEQYF.

DNA of the CDR3: TGTGCCAGCAGTACCCCGAGACAGGGAAACTCCTACGAGCAGTACTTC. It specifies CASSTPRQGNSYEQYF. The rearrangement links TRBV7-6 to TRBJ2-7; 7 nucleotides align to TRBD1. Germline V gene data show CDR1 as SGHVS and CDR2 as FNYEAQ. Germline trimming cut 6 bases from V and 0 bases from J; bases unmatched to any gene: 11. CDR3 size: 16 residues.

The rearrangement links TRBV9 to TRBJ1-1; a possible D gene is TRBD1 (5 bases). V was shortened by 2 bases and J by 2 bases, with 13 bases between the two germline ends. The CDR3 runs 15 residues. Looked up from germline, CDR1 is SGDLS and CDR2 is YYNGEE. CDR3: CASSVTVRGNTEAFF. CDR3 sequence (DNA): TGTGCCAGCAGCGTCACCGTAAGGGGCAACACTGAAGCTTTCTTT.

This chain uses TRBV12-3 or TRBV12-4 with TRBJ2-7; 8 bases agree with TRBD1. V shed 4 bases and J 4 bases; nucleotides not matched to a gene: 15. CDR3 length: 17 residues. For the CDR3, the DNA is TGTGCCAGCAGTTCAGGGGGCTCCCTTCCTTTACAATACGAGCAGTACTTC. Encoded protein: CASSSGGSLPLQYEQYF.

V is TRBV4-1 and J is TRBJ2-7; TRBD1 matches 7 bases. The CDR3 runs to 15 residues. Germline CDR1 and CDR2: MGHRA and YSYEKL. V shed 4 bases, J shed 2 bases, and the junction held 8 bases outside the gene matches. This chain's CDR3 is CASSPEWGQPYEQYF. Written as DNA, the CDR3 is TGCGCCAGCAGCCCAGAATGGGGACAGCCCTACGAGCAGTACTTC.

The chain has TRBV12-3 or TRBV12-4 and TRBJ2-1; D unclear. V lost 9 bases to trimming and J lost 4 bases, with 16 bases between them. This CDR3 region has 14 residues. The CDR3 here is CASCLSGVYNEQFF. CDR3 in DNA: TGTGCCAGTTGCTTGTCTGGGGTATACAATGAGCAGTTCTTC.

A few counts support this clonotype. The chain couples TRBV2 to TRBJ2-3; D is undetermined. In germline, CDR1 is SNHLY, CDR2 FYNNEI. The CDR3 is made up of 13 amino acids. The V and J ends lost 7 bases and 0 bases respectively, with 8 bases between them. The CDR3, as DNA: TGTGCCAGCAACGCGGAGAGCACAGATACGCAGTATTTT. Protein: CASNAESTDTQYF.